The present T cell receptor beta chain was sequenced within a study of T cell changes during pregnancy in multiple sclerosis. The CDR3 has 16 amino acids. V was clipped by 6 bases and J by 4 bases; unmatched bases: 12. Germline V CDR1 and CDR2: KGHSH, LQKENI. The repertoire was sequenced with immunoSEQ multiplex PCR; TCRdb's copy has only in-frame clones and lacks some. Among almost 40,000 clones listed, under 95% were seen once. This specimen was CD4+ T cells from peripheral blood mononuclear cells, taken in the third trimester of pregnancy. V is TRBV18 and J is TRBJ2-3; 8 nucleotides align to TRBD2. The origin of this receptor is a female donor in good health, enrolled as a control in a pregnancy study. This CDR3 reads CASSPLSGRRADTQYF. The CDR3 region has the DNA TGTGCCAGCTCGCCCTTGAGCGGGAGAAGGGCAGATACGCAGTATTTT. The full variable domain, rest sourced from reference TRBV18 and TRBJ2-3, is NAGVMQNPRHLVRRRGQEARLRCSPMKGHSHVYWYRQLPEEGLKFMVYLQKENIIDESGMPKERFSAEFPKEGPSILRIQQVVRGDSAAYFCASSPLSGRRADTQYFGPGTRLTVL.